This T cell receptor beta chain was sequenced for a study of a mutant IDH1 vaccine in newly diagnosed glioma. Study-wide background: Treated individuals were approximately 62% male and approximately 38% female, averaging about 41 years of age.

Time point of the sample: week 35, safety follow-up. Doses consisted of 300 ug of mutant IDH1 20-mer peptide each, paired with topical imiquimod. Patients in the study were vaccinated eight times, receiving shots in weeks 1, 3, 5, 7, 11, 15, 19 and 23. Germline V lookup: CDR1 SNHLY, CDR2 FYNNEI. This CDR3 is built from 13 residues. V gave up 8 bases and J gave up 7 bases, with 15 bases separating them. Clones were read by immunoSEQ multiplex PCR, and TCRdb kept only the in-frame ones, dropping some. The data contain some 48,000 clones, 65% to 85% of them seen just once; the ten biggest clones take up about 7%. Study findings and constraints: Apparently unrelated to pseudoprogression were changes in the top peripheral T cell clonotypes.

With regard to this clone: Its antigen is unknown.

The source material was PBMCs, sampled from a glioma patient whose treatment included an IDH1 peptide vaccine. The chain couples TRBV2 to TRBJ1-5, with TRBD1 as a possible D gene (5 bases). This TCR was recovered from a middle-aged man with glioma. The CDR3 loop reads CASAGSSLQPQHF. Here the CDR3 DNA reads TGTGCCAGCGCAGGGAGCTCTCTCCAGCCCCAGCATTTT. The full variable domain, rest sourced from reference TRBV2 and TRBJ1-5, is EPEVTQTPSHQVTQMGQEVILRCVPISNHLYFYWYRQILGQKVEFLVSFYNNEISEKSEIFDDQFSVERPDGSNFTLKIRSTKLEDSAMYFCASAGSSLQPQHFGDGTRLSIL.